This is a list of T cell receptor beta chains from one sample in a study of T cell responses to AZD1222 COVID-19 vaccine. Some clones are missing from TCRdb's copy, which holds only in-frame ones; the method was immunoSEQ multiplex PCR. This sample has 150,000 or so clones; nearly 95% occur once, and the top ten carry 3.5% to 4.5%. The starting material was peripheral blood, obtained 28 days after the second AZD1222 dose. These receptors originate from an adult who received the AZD1222 COVID-19 vaccine. CDR3s include the opening cysteine and the closing phenylalanine or tryptophan. D genes are given only for firm matches. Where a row states a size, it is once, few, many or the class of an expanded clone; other rows omit it.

NA,TRBJ2-2,NA,TRBV19,CASSIGGVDTGELFF,TGTGCCAGTAGTATAGGAGGGGTGGACACCGGGGAGCTGTTTTTT
NA,TRBJ1-5,TRBD1,TRBV19,CASSVGQGDQPQHF,TGTGCCAGTAGTGTCGGACAGGGGGATCAGCCCCAGCATTTT
NA,TRBJ1-5,NA,TRBV4-1,CASSQDSERDDGQPQHF,TGCGCCAGCAGCCAAGATTCTGAGCGGGACGATGGCCAGCCCCAGCATTTT
NA,TRBJ2-7,NA,TRBV23-1,CASSQSGGSSYEQYF,TGCGCCAGCAGTCAATCGGGGGGCAGCTCCTACGAGCAGTACTTC
NA,TRBJ2-7,NA,TRBV6-5,CASSYSTLATTYEQYF,TGTGCCAGCAGTTACTCGACCTTGGCAACAACCTACGAGCAGTACTTC
NA,TRBJ1-5,NA,TRBV19,CASRPLVGNQPQHF,TGTGCCAGTAGGCCTTTAGTTGGTAATCAGCCCCAGCATTTT
NA,TRBJ2-6,NA,TRBV9,CASSGGLFSGANVLTF,TGTGCCAGCAGCGGAGGACTGTTCTCTGGGGCCAACGTCCTGACTTTC
few,TRBJ1-1,NA,TRBV20-1,CSAAVSTEAFF,TGCAGTGCTGCAGTCTCCACTGAAGCTTTCTTT
NA,TRBJ1-5,TRBD1,TRBV5-5,CASSLDTGEARPQHF,TGTGCCAGCAGCTTGGATACAGGGGAAGCGCGGCCCCAGCATTTT
NA,TRBJ2-1,TRBD2,TRBV27,CASSSLAAGNEQFF,TGTGCCAGCAGTTCTCTAGCGGCGGGGAATGAGCAGTTCTTC
NA,TRBJ1-2,NA,TRBV27,CASSLSMGRQNYGYTF,TGTGCCAGCAGTTTATCGATGGGGAGGCAGAACTATGGCTACACCTTC
NA,TRBJ1-5,NA,TRBV28,CASLRPYARGNNQPQHF,TGTGCCAGCCTCAGACCCTATGCCAGGGGAAACAATCAGCCCCAGCATTTT
NA,TRBJ1-2,TRBD1,TRBV27,CASAITRQGIYGYTF,TGTGCCAGCGCCATTACTCGACAGGGGATCTATGGCTACACCTTC
NA,TRBJ1-1,NA,TRBV11-3,CASSLGGNTEAFF,TGTGCCAGCAGCTTAGGGGGGAACACTGAAGCTTTCTTT
NA,TRBJ2-3,TRBD2,TRBV19,CASGQVAGGTDTQYF,TGTGCCAGTGGACAGGTAGCGGGGGGCACAGATACGCAGTATTTT
NA,TRBJ2-1,NA,TRBV4-2,CASSQDIGNYNEQFF,TGTGCCAGCAGCCAAGATATAGGCAACTACAATGAGCAGTTCTTC
once,TRBJ2-1,TRBD2,TRBV6-6,CASSYPGLAGNEQFF,TGTGCCAGCAGTTACCCGGGACTAGCGGGAAATGAGCAGTTCTTC
few,TRBJ1-2,NA,TRBV7-2,CASSLDRTNLNYGYTF,TGTGCCAGCAGCTTAGACAGGACTAACCTTAACTATGGCTACACCTTC
NA,TRBJ1-2,NA,TRBV19,CASSTWTTGYTF,TGTGCCAGTAGTACATGGACAACCGGCTACACCTTC
NA,TRBJ1-1,TRBD1,TRBV10-3,CAIRGQSEAFF,TGTGCCATCAGGGGACAGAGTGAAGCTTTCTTT
once,TRBJ1-1,NA,TRBV2,CASRRFNRMNTEAFF,TGTGCCAGCAGACGGTTCAATCGCATGAACACTGAAGCTTTCTTT
NA,TRBJ1-1,TRBD1,TRBV5-4,CASSLRQGDTEAFF,TGTGCCAGCAGCTTGCGACAGGGCGATACCGAAGCTTTCTTT
NA,TRBJ1-1,NA,TRBV5-1,CASSLGIFATAKNTEAFF,TGCGCCAGCAGCTTGGGGATTTTTGCGACAGCTAAAAACACTGAAGCTTTCTTT
NA,TRBJ2-7,TRBD2,TRBV7-7,CATSPGTSSVYEQYF,TGTGCTACTTCCCCAGGGACTAGCAGTGTCTACGAGCAGTACTTC
NA,TRBJ2-5,TRBD2,TRBV27,CASRRLAGGRGTQYF,TGTGCCAGCAGGCGACTAGCGGGAGGGCGAGGGACCCAGTACTTC
NA,TRBJ2-3,NA,TRBV6-6,CASSYSAGLTQYF,TGTGCCAGCAGTTACTCGGCGGGATTGACGCAGTATTTT
NA,TRBJ2-3,NA,TRBV2,CASRGDTQYF,TGTGCCAGCAGGGGAGATACGCAGTATTTT
NA,TRBJ2-1,NA,TRBV28,CASTGPNEQFF,TGTGCCAGCACGGGGCCCAATGAGCAGTTCTTC